Described below is a single TCR beta chain sequence and its context. 13 Jbeta primers and 60 Vbeta primers were used for the PCR. Method: immunoSEQ multiplex PCR; TCRdb's copy keeps in-frame clones and lacks some. The profile shows approximately 170,000 clones, 75% to 85% of them singletons. This specimen belongs to a study of cytomegalovirus exposure and HLA in healthy donors. This CDR3 is 17 amino acids long. Trimming removed 1 base at V and 3 bases at J, with 18 bases between. Germline CDR1 is LNHDA and CDR2 is SQIVND (reference sequence). The sample consisted of PBMCs. The gene calls are TRBV19 and TRBJ1-2; a possible D gene is TRBD1 (6 bases). The clonotype was recovered from a woman aged 45-59 years in good health and CMV-seronegative. The CDR3 here is CASSIVVPQGRYYGYTF. CDR3 in DNA: TGTGCCAGTAGTATAGTAGTCCCCCAGGGGCGGTACTATGGCTACACCTTC.